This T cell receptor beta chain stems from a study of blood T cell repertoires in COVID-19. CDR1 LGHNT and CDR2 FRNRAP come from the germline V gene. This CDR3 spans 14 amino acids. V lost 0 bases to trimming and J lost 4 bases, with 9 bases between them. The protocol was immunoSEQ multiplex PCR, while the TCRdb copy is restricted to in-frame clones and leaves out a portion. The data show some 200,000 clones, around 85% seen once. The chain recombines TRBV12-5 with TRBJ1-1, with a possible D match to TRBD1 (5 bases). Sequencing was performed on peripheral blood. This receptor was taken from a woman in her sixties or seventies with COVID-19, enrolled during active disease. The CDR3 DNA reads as TGTGCTAGTGGTTTGGTAACAGGAAGCACTGAAGCTTTCTTT. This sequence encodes CASGLVTGSTEAFF.